This T cell receptor (beta chain) was profiled in a study of cytomegalovirus exposure and HLA in healthy donors. The CDR3 has 16 amino acids. Data came from immunoSEQ multiplex PCR; TCRdb stores just in-frame clones and leaves some out. Of approximately 76,000 clones listed, 94% are singletons. The clonotype was recovered from a woman aged 18-30 years in good health and CMV-seronegative. The chain recombines TRBV5-3 with TRBJ1-3; D not resolved. TRBV5-3 is flagged as an ORF with uncertain function. Sequenced input: PBMCs. The CDR3 sequence is CDQAGNPHLGGNTIYF. The CDR3 DNA is TGTGACCAGGCGGGCAATCCTCACCTGGGAGGAAACACCATATATTTT.